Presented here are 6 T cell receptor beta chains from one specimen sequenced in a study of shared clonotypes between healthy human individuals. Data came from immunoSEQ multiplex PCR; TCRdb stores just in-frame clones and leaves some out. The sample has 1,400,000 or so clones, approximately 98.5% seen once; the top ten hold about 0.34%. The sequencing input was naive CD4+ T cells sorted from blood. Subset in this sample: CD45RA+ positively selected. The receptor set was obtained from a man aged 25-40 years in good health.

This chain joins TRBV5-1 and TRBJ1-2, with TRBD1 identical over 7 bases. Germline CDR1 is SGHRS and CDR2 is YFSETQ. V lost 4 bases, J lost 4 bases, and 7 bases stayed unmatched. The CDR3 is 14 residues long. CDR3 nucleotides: TGCGCCAGCAGCGCCCAGGGGGAAAGCTATGGCTACACCTTC. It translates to CASSAQGESYGYTF. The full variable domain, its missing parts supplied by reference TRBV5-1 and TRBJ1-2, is KAGVTQTPRYLIKTRGQQVTLSCSPISGHRSVSWYQQTPGQGLQFLFEYFSETQRNKGNFPGRFSGRQFSNSRSEMNVSTLELGDSALYLCASSAQGESYGYTFGSGTRLTVV.

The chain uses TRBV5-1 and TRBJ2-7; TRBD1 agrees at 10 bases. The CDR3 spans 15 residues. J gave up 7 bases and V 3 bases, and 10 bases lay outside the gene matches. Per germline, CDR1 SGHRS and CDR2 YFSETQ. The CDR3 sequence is CASSSTGTGVGEQYF. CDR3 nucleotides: TGCGCCAGCAGCTCAACGGGGACAGGGGTGGGTGAGCAGTACTTC. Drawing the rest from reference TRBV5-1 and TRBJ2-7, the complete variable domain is KAGVTQTPRYLIKTRGQQVTLSCSPISGHRSVSWYQQTPGQGLQFLFEYFSETQRNKGNFPGRFSGRQFSNSRSEMNVSTLELGDSALYLCASSSTGTGVGEQYFGPGTRLTVT.

The CDR3 region is CASSQEGGTAVYNEQFF. CDR3 DNA sequence: TGTGCCAGCAGCCAAGAAGGCGGGACTGCTGTCTACAATGAGCAGTTCTTC. The chain carries TRBV4-2 and TRBJ2-1, with D possibly matching TRBD2 (6 bases). In germline, CDR1 is LGHNA, CDR2 YNFKEQ. This CDR3 has 17 amino acids. V shed 0 bases and J shed 3 bases, with 15 bases lying between them.

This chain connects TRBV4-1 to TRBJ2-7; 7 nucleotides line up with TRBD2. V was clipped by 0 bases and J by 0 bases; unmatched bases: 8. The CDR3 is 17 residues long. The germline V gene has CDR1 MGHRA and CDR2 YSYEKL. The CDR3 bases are TGCGCCAGCAGCCAAGACCAGAGCGGGGCAAACTCCTACGAGCAGTACTTC. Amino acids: CASSQDQSGANSYEQYF.

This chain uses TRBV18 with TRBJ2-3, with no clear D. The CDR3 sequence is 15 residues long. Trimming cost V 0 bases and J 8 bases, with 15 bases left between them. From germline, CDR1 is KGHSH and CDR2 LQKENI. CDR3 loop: CASSPPFSQVVTQYF. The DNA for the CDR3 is TGTGCCAGCTCACCACCGTTCTCCCAGGTGGTTACGCAGTATTTT. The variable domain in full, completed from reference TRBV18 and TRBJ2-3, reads NAGVMQNPRHLVRRRGQEARLRCSPMKGHSHVYWYRQLPEEGLKFMVYLQKENIIDESGMPKERFSAEFPKEGPSILRIQQVVRGDSAAYFCASSPPFSQVVTQYFGPGTRLTVL.

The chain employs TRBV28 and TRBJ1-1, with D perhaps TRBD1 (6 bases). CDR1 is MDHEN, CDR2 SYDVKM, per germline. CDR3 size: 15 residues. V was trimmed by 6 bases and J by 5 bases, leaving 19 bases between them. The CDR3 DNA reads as TGTGCCAGCAGCCTACTAACAGGGAGGGGGACTGAAGCTTTCTTT. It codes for CASSLLTGRGTEAFF.